The 20 T cell receptor beta chains listed next were all sequenced from one sample in a study of T cell responses to AZD1222 COVID-19 vaccine listed by TCRdb under 2021. The sample's time point label, decoded: baseline before first vaccination. Library prep was done by the immunoSEQ multiplex PCR assay. TCRdb carries this immuneACCESS record with in-frame sequences only. Its versions omit some clonotypes, under half of them owing to an unresolved V gene in the studies checked, with the rest unexplained. This sample holds about 120,000 clones; around 94% were observed only once. 2.9% of the sample is taken by the ten largest. The material sequenced was peripheral blood, taken on day 0 of AZD1222 vaccination. Every receptor here comes from an adult in good health.

This clone was seen a handful of times. The rearrangement links TRBV6-4 to TRBJ2-3; 10 bases are shared with TRBD2. V lost 0 bases, J lost 0 bases, and 0 bases stayed unmatched. Germline V gives CDR1 MRHNA, CDR2 SNTAGT. This CDR3 has 16 residues. The CDR3 nucleotides are TGTGCCAGCAGTGACTCGACTAGCGGGAGCACAGATACGCAGTATTTT. Its protein product is CASSDSTSGSTDTQYF.

The chain couples TRBV5-6 to TRBJ2-7; tentative D call: TRBD2 (5 bases). The CDR3 runs 14 residues. CDR1 and CDR2 from the germline V gene are SGHDT and YYEEEE. V lost 2 bases to trimming and J lost 0 bases, with 9 bases between them. The CDR3 nucleotides read TGTGCCAGCAGCTTCGGACTCGACTCCTACGAGCAGTACTTC. It yields the protein CASSFGLDSYEQYF. Drawing the rest from reference TRBV5-6 and TRBJ2-7, the complete variable domain is DAGVTQSPTHLIKTRGQQVTLRCSPKSGHDTVSWYQQALGQGPQFIFQYYEEEERQRGNFPDRFSGHQFPNYSSELNVNALLLGDSALYLCASSFGLDSYEQYFGPGTRLTVT.

This clone was recorded once. The rearrangement joins TRBV28 to TRBJ1-6; possible D gene TRBD1, 5 bases. V lost 7 bases and J lost 10, with 20 bases in between. The germline gives CDR1 MDHEN, CDR2 SYDVKM. This CDR3 contains 15 residues. CDR3 coding DNA: TGTGCCAGCATCCAGGACGGCGGAGGGGAGTCACCCCTCCACTTT. Residues: CASIQDGGGESPLHF.

The genes are TRBV24-1 and TRBJ2-3, with D unclear. V lost 0 bases and J lost 4, with 19 bases in between. Germline-derived CDR1 and CDR2 are KGHDR and SFDVKD. The CDR3 is 18 residues long. CDR3 DNA sequence: TGTGCCACCAGTGATTTGAGTCGGATCCCTAACCGGGCAGATACGCAGTATTTT. This sequence encodes CATSDLSRIPNRADTQYF.

The chain joins TRBV2 to TRBJ1-5; D uncertain. Germline loops: CDR1 SNHLY, CDR2 FYNNEI. V shed 0 bases and J shed 6 bases, with 6 bases lying between them. The CDR3 is 13 residues long. This chain's CDR3 is CASSEARGQPQHF. In nucleotides, the CDR3 is TGTGCCAGCAGTGAAGCACGTGGTCAGCCCCAGCATTTT.

The rearrangement joins TRBV29-1 to TRBJ2-1; D might be TRBD2 (5 bases). V lost 1 base and J lost 7, with 5 bases in between. The germline V gene has CDR1 SQVTM and CDR2 ANQGSEA. The CDR3 runs 11 residues. CDR3 sequence: CSVEGRNEQFF. In DNA, the CDR3 is TGCAGCGTTGAAGGGAGGAATGAGCAGTTCTTC.

The rearrangement uses TRBV11-3 and TRBJ1-5; TRBD1 might be the D (5 bases). CDR3 length equals 15 residues. Germline values: CDR1 SGHNT, CDR2 YENEEA. The V end lost 3 bases, the J end lost 4 bases, and 13 bases lay between the germline ends. Here the CDR3 reads CASSFRGTPNQPQHF. CDR3 nucleotide sequence: TGTGCCAGCAGCTTTCGCGGGACTCCGAATCAGCCCCAGCATTTT.

The rearrangement joins TRBV3-1 (or the pseudogene TRBV3-2) to TRBJ2-1, with TRBD2 matching 7 bases. The V gene's germline CDR1 is LGHDT and CDR2 YNNKEL (reference sequence). The CDR3 covers 13 residues. Unmatched junction bases numbered 11, after V lost 3 bases and J lost 15 bases. CDR3 in amino acids: CASSHGGSGARFF. The CDR3, as DNA: TGTGCCAGCAGCCACGGAGGGAGCGGGGCACGGTTCTTC.

This chain links TRBV9 with TRBJ2-2; D not resolved. V was cut by 4 bases and J by 0 bases, with 7 bases left in between. This CDR3 spans 14 amino acids. The germline V gene encodes CDR1 SGDLS and CDR2 YYNGEE. CDR3 DNA: TGTGCCAGCAGCATCGGACCGAACACCGGGGAGCTGTTTTTT. It encodes CASSIGPNTGELFF.

The rearrangement joins TRBV3-1 (or the pseudogene TRBV3-2) to TRBJ2-5; D call uncertain. Trimming removed 4 bases at V and 5 bases at J, with 14 bases between. Germline CDR1 and CDR2: LGHDT and YNNKEL (reference sequence). This CDR3 has 14 residues. This CDR3 is CASSPRTPGETQYF. The CDR3 DNA reads TGTGCCAGCAGCCCCCGTACACCCGGGGAGACCCAGTACTTC.

The chain combines TRBV3-1 (or the pseudogene TRBV3-2) with TRBJ2-3; D unclear. Germline V CDR1 and CDR2: LGHDT, YNNKEL (reference sequence). Trimming shortened V by 1 base and J by 3 bases, and 14 bases separated the two germline ends. The length of the CDR3 is 16 residues. CDR3 residues: CASSQARTEKTDTQYF. The CDR3 nucleotides read TGTGCCAGCAGCCAAGCTCGGACGGAGAAGACAGATACGCAGTATTTT.

The chain combines TRBV19 with TRBJ1-1, with D tentatively TRBD1 (5 bases). Germline V gene sequence: CDR1 LNHDA, CDR2 SQIVND (reference sequence). The CDR3 runs 14 residues. Trimming pared 9 bases from V and 1 base from J, leaving 15 bases between. The CDR3 DNA sequence: TGTGCCAGCTCTCAGGGCATCCAGAACACTGAAGCTTTCTTT. It specifies CASSQGIQNTEAFF.

This chain joins TRBV10-3 and TRBJ1-5; 9 positions agree with TRBD1. There are 14 residues in the CDR3. Germline CDR1 reads ENHRY; CDR2 reads SYGVKD. The junction had 7 bases not matched to a gene; V was cut back by 11 bases and J by 2 bases. The CDR3 sequence is CAVTWTGGNQPQHF. The CDR3 DNA is TGTGCCGTCACCTGGACAGGGGGCAATCAGCCCCAGCATTTT.

The J gene is TRBJ2-3, the V gene TRBV21-1; the table's D call of TRBD2 was not tested on the DNA. TRBV21-1 is assigned pseudogene status. The CDR3 consists of 16 residues. CDR3 DNA: TGTGCCAGCAGCAAAGCTGGGGGACTAGCGGTGGGTACGCAGTATTTT. Its protein is CASSKAGGLAVGTQYF.

J is TRBJ2-7 and V is TRBV24-1; D possibly matches TRBD1 or TRBD2 (5 bases each). Germline V lookup: CDR1 KGHDR, CDR2 SFDVKD. With 2 bases removed from V and 4 bases from J, the gap between germline ends came to 17 bases. The CDR3 totals 16 residues. The CDR3: CATSDSPGQGPYEQYF. The CDR3 coding sequence is TGTGCCACCAGTGATTCACCCGGCCAGGGACCTTACGAGCAGTACTTC.

This chain connects TRBV9 to TRBJ2-7, with 10 bases that match TRBD2. Losses at the gene ends were 0 bases for V and 0 bases for J; bases not matched to a gene: 3. The CDR3 is 16 residues long. Germline loops: CDR1 SGDLS, CDR2 YYNGEE. Here the CDR3 reads CASSVEGLAFSYEQYF. The CDR3 DNA follows: TGTGCCAGCAGCGTAGAGGGACTAGCGTTCTCCTACGAGCAGTACTTC.

This chain links TRBV6-5 with TRBJ1-2; D is unclear. V was clipped by 2 bases and J by 4 bases, with 8 bases between them. This CDR3 spans 13 amino acids. The germline gives CDR1 MNHEY, CDR2 SVGAGI. The CDR3 here is CASSYDLSYGYTF. The CDR3 nucleotides read TGTGCCAGCAGTTACGACTTGAGCTATGGCTACACCTTC.

The chain has TRBV5-1 and TRBJ2-1, with D unclear. Looked up from germline, CDR1 is SGHRS and CDR2 is YFSETQ. The germline V and J ends were trimmed by 0 bases and 4 bases, with 11 bases remaining between them. The CDR3 loop spans 15 amino acids. As DNA, the CDR3 is TGCGCCAGCAGCTTGGGTGGGGTTAGGTACAATGAGCAGTTCTTC. Protein sequence: CASSLGGVRYNEQFF.

This chain links TRBV5-1 with TRBJ2-1; D remains unclear. Trimming removed 5 bases from V and 5 bases from J, with 14 bases in between. The V gene's germline CDR1 is SGHRS and CDR2 YFSETQ. The length of the CDR3 is 14 residues. CDR3 sequence: CASRRAVSDNEQFF. As DNA, the CDR3 is TGCGCCAGCAGAAGGGCAGTTTCCGACAATGAGCAGTTCTTC.

V usage is TRBV6-2 or TRBV6-3 and J usage is TRBJ1-1; no clear D gene. CDR3 length: 14 residues. V was clipped by 2 bases and J by 8 bases, with 15 bases between them. CDR1 MNHEY and CDR2 SVGEGT come from the germline V gene. CDR3 amino acids: CASSYSEGSLEAFF. DNA for the CDR3: TGTGCCAGCAGTTACAGCGAGGGTAGCCTGGAAGCTTTCTTT.